The subject of this entry is one TCR beta chain. This sample was taken from a study of blood T cell repertoires in COVID-19. For the study at large: The United States, Italy and Spain were the sources of the acute and convalescent COVID-19 samples. PBMCs, B-cell-depleted T cells, or T cells provided the cDNA or gDNA that made up the material.

V lost 2 bases to trimming and J lost 5 bases, with 13 bases between them. CDR1 SGHTA and CDR2 FQGNSA come from the germline V gene. The length of the CDR3 is 15 residues. Per the study methods: Estimates of nucleated cell counts were drawn from the amplification of reference gene primers. Generated by immunoSEQ multiplex PCR, the TCRdb table keeps only in-frame clones and is missing some. V and J calls and clone size are as listed in that table; D and trimming were resolved from the DNA. The table includes 150,000 to 200,000 clones, around nine tenths detected once. The receptor was derived from a human donor in a cohort sampled during active COVID-19. The sample taken for sequencing was peripheral blood. J is TRBJ2-1 and V is TRBV7-2; tentative D call: TRBD1 (6 bases). The CDR3 DNA reads TGTGCCAGCAGCTTACCCCAGGGGCGAAACAATGAGCAGTTCTTC. This translates into CASSLPQGRNNEQFF.